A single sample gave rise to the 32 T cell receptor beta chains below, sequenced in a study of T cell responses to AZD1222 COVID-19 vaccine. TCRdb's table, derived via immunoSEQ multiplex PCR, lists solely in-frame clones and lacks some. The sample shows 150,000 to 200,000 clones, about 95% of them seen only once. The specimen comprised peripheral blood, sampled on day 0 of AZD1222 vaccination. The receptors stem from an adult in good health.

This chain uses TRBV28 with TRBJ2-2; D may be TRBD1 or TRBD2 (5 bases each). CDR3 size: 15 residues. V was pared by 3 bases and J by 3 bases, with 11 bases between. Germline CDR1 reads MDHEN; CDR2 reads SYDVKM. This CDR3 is CASSFGDEHTGELFF. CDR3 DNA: TGTGCCAGCAGTTTTGGGGACGAACACACCGGGGAGCTGTTTTTT.

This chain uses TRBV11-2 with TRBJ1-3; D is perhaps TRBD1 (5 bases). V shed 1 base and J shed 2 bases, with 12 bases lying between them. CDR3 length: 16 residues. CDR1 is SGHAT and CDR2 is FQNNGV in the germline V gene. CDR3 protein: CASSLGHQGAGNTIYF. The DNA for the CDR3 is TGTGCCAGCAGCTTAGGCCACCAGGGAGCTGGAAACACCATATATTTT. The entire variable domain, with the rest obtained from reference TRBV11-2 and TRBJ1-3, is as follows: EAGVAQSPRYKIIEKRQSVAFWCNPISGHATLYWYQQILGQGPKLLIQFQNNGVVDDSQLPKDRFSAERLKGVDSTLKIQPAKLEDSAVYLCASSLGHQGAGNTIYFGEGSWLTVV.

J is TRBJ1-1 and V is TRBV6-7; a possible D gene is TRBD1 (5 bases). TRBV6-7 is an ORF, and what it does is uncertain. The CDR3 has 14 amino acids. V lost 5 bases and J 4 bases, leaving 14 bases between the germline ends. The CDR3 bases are TGTGCCAGCAGTCCGCGGGGACGCCCCACTGAAGCTTTCTTT. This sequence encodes CASSPRGRPTEAFF.

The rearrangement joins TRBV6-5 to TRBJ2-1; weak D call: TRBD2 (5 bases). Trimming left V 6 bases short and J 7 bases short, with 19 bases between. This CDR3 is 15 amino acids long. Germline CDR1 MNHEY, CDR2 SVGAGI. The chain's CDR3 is CASSPPGLATNEQFF. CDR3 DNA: TGTGCCAGCAGCCCGCCCGGGCTAGCCACGAATGAGCAGTTCTTC.

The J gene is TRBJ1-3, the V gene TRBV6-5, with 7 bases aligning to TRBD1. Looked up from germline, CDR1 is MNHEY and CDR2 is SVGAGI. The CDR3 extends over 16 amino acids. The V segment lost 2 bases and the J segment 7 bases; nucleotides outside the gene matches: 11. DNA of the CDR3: TGTGCCAGCAGTTACACCATACAGGGGCGGGTGAACACCATATATTTT. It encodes CASSYTIQGRVNTIYF.

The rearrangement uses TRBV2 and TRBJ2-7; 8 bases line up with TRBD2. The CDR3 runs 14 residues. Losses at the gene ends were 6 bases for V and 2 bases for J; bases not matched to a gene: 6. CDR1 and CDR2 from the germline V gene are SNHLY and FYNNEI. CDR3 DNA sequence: TGTGCCAGCAGGAATAGCGGGACGACCTACGAGCAGTACTTC. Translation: CASRNSGTTYEQYF.

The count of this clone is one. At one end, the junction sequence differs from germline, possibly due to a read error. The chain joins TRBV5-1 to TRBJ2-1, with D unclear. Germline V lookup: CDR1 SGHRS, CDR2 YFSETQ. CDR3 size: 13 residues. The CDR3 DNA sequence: TGCGCCAGCAGGTTGGACCAGATCGATGAGCAGTTCTTC. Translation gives CASRLDQIDEQFF.

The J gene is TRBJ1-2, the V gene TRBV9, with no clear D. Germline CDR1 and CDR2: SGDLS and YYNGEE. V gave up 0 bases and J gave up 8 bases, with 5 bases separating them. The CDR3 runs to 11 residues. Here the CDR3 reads CASSVGRGYTF. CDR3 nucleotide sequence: TGTGCCAGCAGCGTAGGGCGGGGCTACACCTTC.

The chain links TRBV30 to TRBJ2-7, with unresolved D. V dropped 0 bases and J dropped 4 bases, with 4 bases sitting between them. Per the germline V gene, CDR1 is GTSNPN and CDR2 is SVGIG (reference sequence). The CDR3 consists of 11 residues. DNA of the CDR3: TGTGCCTGGAGTGTACAGTACGAGCAGTACTTC. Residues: CAWSVQYEQYF. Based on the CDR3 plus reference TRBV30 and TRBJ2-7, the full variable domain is SQTIHQWPATLVQPVGSPLSLECTVEGTSNPNLYWYRQAAGRGLQLLFYSVGIGQISSEVPQNLSASRPQDRQFILSSKKLLLSDSGFYLCAWSVQYEQYFGPGTRLTVT.

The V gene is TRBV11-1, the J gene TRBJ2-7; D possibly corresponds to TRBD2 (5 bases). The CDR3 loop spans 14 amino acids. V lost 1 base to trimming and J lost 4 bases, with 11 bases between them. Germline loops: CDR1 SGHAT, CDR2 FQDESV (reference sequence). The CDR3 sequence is CASSLELGEYEQYF. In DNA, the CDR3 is TGTGCCAGCAGCTTAGAACTAGGCGAATACGAGCAGTACTTC.

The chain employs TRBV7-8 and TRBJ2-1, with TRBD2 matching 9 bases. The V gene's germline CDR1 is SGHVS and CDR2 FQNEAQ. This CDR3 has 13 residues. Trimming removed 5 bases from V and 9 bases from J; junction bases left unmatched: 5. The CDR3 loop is CASSEGLAAEQFF. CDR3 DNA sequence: TGTGCCAGCAGCGAGGGACTAGCAGCTGAGCAGTTCTTC.

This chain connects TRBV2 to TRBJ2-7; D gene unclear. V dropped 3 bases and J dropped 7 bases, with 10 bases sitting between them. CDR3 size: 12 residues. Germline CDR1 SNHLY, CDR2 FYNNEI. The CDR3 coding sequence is TGTGCCAGCAGTGATTGGGTGGGGGAGCAGTACTTC. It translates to CASSDWVGEQYF.

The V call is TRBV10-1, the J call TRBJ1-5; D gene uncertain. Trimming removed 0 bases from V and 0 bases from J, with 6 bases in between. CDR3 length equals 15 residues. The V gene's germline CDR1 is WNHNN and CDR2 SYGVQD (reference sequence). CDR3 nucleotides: TGCGCCAGCAGTGAGTCGGGATATAGCAATCAGCCCCAGCATTTT. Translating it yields CASSESGYSNQPQHF.

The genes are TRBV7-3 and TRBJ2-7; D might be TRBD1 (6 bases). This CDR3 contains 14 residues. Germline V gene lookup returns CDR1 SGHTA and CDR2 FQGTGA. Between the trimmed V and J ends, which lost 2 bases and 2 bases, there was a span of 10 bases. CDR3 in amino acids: CASSLSGGPYEQYF. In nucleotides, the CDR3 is TGTGCCAGCAGCTTATCTGGGGGCCCCTACGAGCAGTACTTC.

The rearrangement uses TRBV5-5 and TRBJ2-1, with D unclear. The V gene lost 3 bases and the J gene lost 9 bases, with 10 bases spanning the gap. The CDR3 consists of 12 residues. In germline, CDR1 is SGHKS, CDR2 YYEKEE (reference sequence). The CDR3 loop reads CASSSWAGEQFF. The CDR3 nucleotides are TGTGCCAGCAGCTCGTGGGCCGGTGAGCAGTTCTTC.

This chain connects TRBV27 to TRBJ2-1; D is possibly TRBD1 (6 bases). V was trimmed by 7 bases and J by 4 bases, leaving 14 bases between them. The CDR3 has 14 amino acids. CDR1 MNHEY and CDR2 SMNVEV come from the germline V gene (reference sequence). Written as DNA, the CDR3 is TGTGCCAGCACCTACAGGGTCGGATACAATGAGCAGTTCTTC. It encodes CASTYRVGYNEQFF.

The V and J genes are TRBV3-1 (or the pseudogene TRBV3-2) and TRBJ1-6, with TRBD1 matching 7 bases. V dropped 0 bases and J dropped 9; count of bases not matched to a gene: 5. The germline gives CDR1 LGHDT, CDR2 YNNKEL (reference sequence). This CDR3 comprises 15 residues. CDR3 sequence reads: CASSQDGGGSSPLHF. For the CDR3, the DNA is TGTGCCAGCAGCCAAGATGGAGGGGGCTCTTCACCCCTCCACTTT.

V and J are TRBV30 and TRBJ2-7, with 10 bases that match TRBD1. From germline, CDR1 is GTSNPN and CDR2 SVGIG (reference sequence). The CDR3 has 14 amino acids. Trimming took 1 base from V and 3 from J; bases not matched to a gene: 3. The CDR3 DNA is TGTGCCTGGAGTGGGACAGGGGGGCACTACGAGCAGTACTTC. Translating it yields CAWSGTGGHYEQYF.

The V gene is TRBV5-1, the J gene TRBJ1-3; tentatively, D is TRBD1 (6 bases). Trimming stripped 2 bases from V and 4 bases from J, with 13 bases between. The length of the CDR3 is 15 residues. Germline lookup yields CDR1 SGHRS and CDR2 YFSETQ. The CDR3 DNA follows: TGCGCCAGCAGCTTAGGGCAGGGGCCCGGAAACACCATATATTTT. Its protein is CASSLGQGPGNTIYF.

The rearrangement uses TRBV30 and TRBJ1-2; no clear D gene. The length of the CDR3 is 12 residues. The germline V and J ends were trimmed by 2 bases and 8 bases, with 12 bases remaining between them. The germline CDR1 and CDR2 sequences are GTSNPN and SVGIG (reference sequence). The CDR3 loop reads CAWSRNSYGYTF. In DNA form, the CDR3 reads TGTGCCTGGAGTCGGAACAGCTACGGCTACACCTTC.

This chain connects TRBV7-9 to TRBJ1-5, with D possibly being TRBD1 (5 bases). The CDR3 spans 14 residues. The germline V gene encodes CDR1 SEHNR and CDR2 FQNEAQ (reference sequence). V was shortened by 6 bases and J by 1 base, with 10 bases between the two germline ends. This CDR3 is CASSIRGSNQPQHF. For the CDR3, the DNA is TGTGCCAGCAGTATCCGGGGGAGCAATCAGCCCCAGCATTTT.

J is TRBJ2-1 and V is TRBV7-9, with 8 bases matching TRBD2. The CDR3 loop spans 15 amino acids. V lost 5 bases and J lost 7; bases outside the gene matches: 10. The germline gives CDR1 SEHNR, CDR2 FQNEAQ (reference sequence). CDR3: CASSPGTRVWNEQFF. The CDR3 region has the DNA TGTGCCAGCAGCCCCGGGACTAGGGTTTGGAATGAGCAGTTCTTC.

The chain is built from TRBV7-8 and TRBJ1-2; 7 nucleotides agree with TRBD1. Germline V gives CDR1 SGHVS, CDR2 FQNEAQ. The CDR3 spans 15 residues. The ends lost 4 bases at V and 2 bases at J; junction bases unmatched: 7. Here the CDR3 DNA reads TGTGCCAGCAGCTCAAGCGCAGGGGGGAACTATGGCTACACCTTC. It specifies CASSSSAGGNYGYTF.

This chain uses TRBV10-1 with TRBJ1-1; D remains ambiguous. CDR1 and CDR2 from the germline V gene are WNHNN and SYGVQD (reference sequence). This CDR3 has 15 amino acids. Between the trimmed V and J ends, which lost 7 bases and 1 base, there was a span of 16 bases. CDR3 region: CASTEGADANTEAFF. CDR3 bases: TGCGCCAGCACCGAGGGTGCGGATGCGAACACTGAAGCTTTCTTT.

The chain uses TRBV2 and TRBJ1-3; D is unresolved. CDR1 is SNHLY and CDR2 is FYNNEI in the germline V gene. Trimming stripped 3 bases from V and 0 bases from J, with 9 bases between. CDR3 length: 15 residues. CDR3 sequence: CASSEGGISGNTIYF. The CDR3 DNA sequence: TGTGCCAGCAGTGAGGGCGGGATCTCTGGAAACACCATATATTTT.

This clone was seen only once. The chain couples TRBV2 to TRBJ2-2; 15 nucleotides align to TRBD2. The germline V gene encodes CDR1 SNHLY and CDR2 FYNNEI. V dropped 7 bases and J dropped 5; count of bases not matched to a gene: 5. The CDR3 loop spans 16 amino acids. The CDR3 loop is CASTQGLAGGTGELFF. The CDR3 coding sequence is TGTGCCAGCACTCAGGGACTAGCGGGAGGAACCGGGGAGCTGTTTTTT.

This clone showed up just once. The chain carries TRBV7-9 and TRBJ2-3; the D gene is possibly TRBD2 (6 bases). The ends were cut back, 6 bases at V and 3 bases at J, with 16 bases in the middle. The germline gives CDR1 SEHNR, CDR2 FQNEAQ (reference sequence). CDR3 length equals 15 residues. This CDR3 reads CASRDKRVGTDTQYF. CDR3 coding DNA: TGTGCCAGCAGGGATAAGCGGGTAGGGACAGATACGCAGTATTTT.

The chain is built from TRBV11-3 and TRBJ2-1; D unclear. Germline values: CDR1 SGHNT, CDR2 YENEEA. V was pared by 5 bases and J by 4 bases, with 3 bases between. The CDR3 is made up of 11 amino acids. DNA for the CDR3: TGTGCCAGCAGCCAGTACAATGAGCAGTTCTTC. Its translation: CASSQYNEQFF.

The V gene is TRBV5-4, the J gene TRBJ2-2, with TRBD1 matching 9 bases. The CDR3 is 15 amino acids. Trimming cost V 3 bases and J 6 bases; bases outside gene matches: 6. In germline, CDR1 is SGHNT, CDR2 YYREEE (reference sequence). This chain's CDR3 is CASSSRDRVAGELFF. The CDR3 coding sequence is TGTGCCAGCAGCTCCCGGGACAGGGTGGCCGGGGAGCTGTTTTTT.

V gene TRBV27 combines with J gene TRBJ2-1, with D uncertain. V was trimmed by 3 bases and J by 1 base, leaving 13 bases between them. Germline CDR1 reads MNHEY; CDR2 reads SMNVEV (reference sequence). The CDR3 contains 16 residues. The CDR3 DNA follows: TGTGCCAGCAGTTTGAGGAACAGCCTTTCCTACAATGAGCAGTTCTTC. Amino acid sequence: CASSLRNSLSYNEQFF.

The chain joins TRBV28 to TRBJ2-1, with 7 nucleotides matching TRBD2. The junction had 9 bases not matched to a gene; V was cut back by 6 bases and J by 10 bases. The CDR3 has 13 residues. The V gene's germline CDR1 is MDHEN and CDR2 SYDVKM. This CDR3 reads CASSLADAREQFF. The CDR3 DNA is TGTGCCAGCAGCCTAGCGGACGCGCGAGAGCAGTTCTTC.

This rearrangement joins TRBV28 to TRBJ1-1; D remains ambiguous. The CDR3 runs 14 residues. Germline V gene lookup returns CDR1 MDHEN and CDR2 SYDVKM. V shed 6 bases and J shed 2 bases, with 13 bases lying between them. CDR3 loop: CASRAVLRNTEAFF. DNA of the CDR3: TGTGCCAGCAGAGCGGTACTTCGAAACACTGAAGCTTTCTTT.